Below, 28 T cell receptor beta chains from the same sample are listed, as sequenced in a study of sequential checkpoint blockade in melanoma. Treatment of the sample: randomized to nivolumab then ipilimumab (arm A) or the reverse (arm B). Using immunoSEQ multiplex PCR, the repertoire was profiled, and TCRdb retains in-frame clones only, with some absent. The table lists about 12,000 clones, 82% of them singletons. This specimen consisted of CD8+ T cells sorted from blood (inferred from file names), obtained from a patient given nivolumab and ipilimumab in sequence. These receptors originate from a human donor with melanoma.

V and J are TRBV5-5 and TRBJ2-1; D is unclear. The CDR3 length is 15 residues. Germline lookup yields CDR1 SGHKS and CDR2 YYEKEE (reference sequence). Trimming left V 4 bases short and J 2 bases short, with 13 bases between. CDR3 residues: CASSPWASPYNEQFF. CDR3 coding DNA: TGTGCCAGCAGCCCCTGGGCGTCCCCCTACAATGAGCAGTTCTTC.

This chain connects TRBV7-2 to TRBJ2-5, with 8 positions matching TRBD2. V was pared by 3 bases and J by 1 base, with 4 bases of the junction left unmatched. CDR1 SGHTA and CDR2 FQGNSA come from the germline V gene. This CDR3 region has 15 residues. DNA for the CDR3: TGTGCCAGCAGCTTGCTTGCGGGGGGCCAAGAGACCCAGTACTTC. Translation: CASSLLAGGQETQYF.

The chain carries TRBV2 and TRBJ1-1; no clear D gene. Germline values: CDR1 SNHLY, CDR2 FYNNEI. The CDR3 has 16 amino acids. V was cut by 4 bases and J by 4 bases, with 19 bases left in between. This CDR3 reads CASSGLIDTGRTEAFF. In DNA, the CDR3 is TGTGCCAGCAGTGGCCTAATTGATACGGGTCGCACTGAAGCTTTCTTT.

This chain links TRBV2 with TRBJ2-1, with 7 nucleotides matching TRBD2. Germline V lookup: CDR1 SNHLY, CDR2 FYNNEI. Losses at the gene ends were 7 bases for V and 4 bases for J; bases not matched to a gene: 7. This CDR3 is 14 amino acids long. The CDR3 nucleotides read TGTGCCAGCAACGTGGGGGGGGTTTACAATGAGCAGTTCTTC. Its protein product is CASNVGGVYNEQFF.

This chain uses TRBV20-1 with TRBJ2-2; the D is unclear. The V gene's germline CDR1 is DFQATT and CDR2 SNEGSKA (reference sequence). CDR3 length: 11 residues. The V and J ends lost 5 bases and 5 bases respectively, with 6 bases between them. The DNA of the CDR3 is TGCAGTGCTGAGAGAACCGGGGAGCTGTTTTTT. The encoded protein is CSAERTGELFF.

The chain couples TRBV6-1 to TRBJ1-1; 10 nucleotides match TRBD1. Trimming at V came to 2 bases and at J to 4 bases, leaving 4 bases not matched to a gene. The germline CDR1 and CDR2 sequences are MNHNS and SASEGT. This CDR3 comprises 15 residues. Written as DNA, the CDR3 is TGTGCCAGCAGTGAAAGACAGGGGGCGGTCACTGAAGCTTTCTTT. Translated: CASSERQGAVTEAFF.

The chain uses TRBV10-2 and TRBJ1-2; 8 positions agree with TRBD1. The CDR3 consists of 14 residues. V shed 4 bases, J shed 7 bases, and the junction held 8 bases outside the gene matches. Looked up from germline, CDR1 is WSHSY and CDR2 is SAAADI. CDR3 coding DNA: TGCGCCAGCAGTGGACAGGGGAGTTTGCGTGGCTACACCTTC. Residues: CASSGQGSLRGYTF.

V usage is TRBV5-4 and J usage is TRBJ1-2, with D unresolved. V was pared by 2 bases and J by 4 bases, with 12 bases between. The CDR3 is 14 amino acids. CDR1 SGHNT and CDR2 YYREEE come from the germline V gene (reference sequence). The CDR3, as DNA: TGTGCCAGCAGCTTAAGGGAGTTCGGCTATGGCTACACCTTC. Translation: CASSLREFGYGYTF. Full variable domain (remainder filled in from reference TRBV5-4 and TRBJ1-2): ETGVTQSPTHLIKTRGQQVTLRCSSQSGHNTVSWYQQALGQGPQFIFQYYREEENGRGNFPPRFSGLQFPNYSSELNVNALELDDSALYLCASSLREFGYGYTFGSGTRLTVV.

V gene TRBV4-1 combines with J gene TRBJ2-2; 9 bases are shared with TRBD1. J was trimmed by 7 bases and V by 4 bases; bases with no gene match: 4. Per germline, CDR1 MGHRA and CDR2 YSYEKL. The CDR3 length is 14 residues. CDR3 region: CASSLQGAGGELFF. For the CDR3, the DNA is TGCGCCAGCAGCCTACAGGGGGCGGGCGGGGAGCTGTTTTTT.

The chain has TRBV15 and TRBJ2-5; D gene ambiguous. Germline CDR1 LNHNV, CDR2 YYDKDF (reference sequence). V lost 2 bases and J lost 4, with 8 bases in between. The CDR3 sequence is 13 residues long. The CDR3 region is CATSRSETETQYF. The CDR3, as DNA: TGTGCCACCAGCAGATCGGAGACAGAGACCCAGTACTTC.

The chain uses TRBV7-9 and TRBJ1-2; TRBD1 matches 7 bases. CDR1 SEHNR and CDR2 FQNEAQ come from the germline V gene (reference sequence). The CDR3 extends over 15 amino acids. Losses at the gene ends were 5 bases for V and 5 bases for J; bases not matched to a gene: 11. This CDR3 is CASSLGTERLYGYTF. CDR3 in DNA: TGTGCCAGCAGCCTAGGGACAGAAAGACTTTATGGCTACACCTTC.

This chain connects TRBV4-1 to TRBJ2-5; a weak D match, TRBD1 (6 bases). The CDR3 is 15 amino acids. Germline lookup yields CDR1 MGHRA and CDR2 YSYEKL. Trimming removed 0 bases at V and 4 bases at J, with 12 bases between. The CDR3 is CASSQEPGAGETQYF. Here the CDR3 DNA reads TGCGCCAGCAGCCAAGAGCCAGGGGCTGGAGAGACCCAGTACTTC.

J is TRBJ1-5 and V is TRBV6-5; D remains unclear. From germline, CDR1 is MNHEY and CDR2 SVGAGI. The CDR3 runs 12 residues. The V end was cut by 4 bases, the J end by 6 bases, with 7 bases between. Here the CDR3 DNA reads TGTGCCAGCAGTTCAGGTAGTCAGCCCCAGCATTTT. Translation gives CASSSGSQPQHF.

V is TRBV6-5 and J is TRBJ1-1, with D possibly TRBD1 on 6 matching bases. The CDR3 covers 13 residues. Germline V lookup: CDR1 MNHEY, CDR2 SVGAGI. Trimming took 8 bases from V and 0 from J, leaving 10 bases between them. CDR3: CASVQGMNTEAFF. CDR3 DNA sequence: TGTGCCAGCGTACAGGGAATGAACACTGAAGCTTTCTTT.

The chain has TRBV28 and TRBJ2-2; D is unresolved. The CDR3 totals 14 residues. The germline V gene has CDR1 MDHEN and CDR2 SYDVKM. Trimming took 8 bases from V and 0 from J, leaving 10 bases between them. CDR3 loop: CASAITTNTGELFF. The CDR3 DNA follows: TGTGCCAGCGCAATTACAACGAACACCGGGGAGCTGTTTTTT.

The CDR3 sequence: CASSYGQGYGYTF. The CDR3 bases are TGTGCCAGCAGCTACGGACAGGGGTATGGCTACACCTTC. The chain combines TRBV5-5 with TRBJ1-2, with 9 bases identical to TRBD1. Germline values: CDR1 SGHKS, CDR2 YYEKEE (reference sequence). The CDR3 spans 13 residues. V dropped 3 bases and J dropped 5; count of bases not matched to a gene: 2.

This rearrangement joins TRBV28 to TRBJ2-7, with D possibly matching TRBD2 (5 bases). The germline CDR1 and CDR2 sequences are MDHEN and SYDVKM. The CDR3 consists of 12 residues. Trimming left V 6 bases short and J 2 bases short, with 8 bases between. The CDR3 reads CASSEGTYEQYF. In nucleotides, the CDR3 is TGTGCCAGCAGCGAGGGTACCTACGAGCAGTACTTC.

J is TRBJ2-7 and V is TRBV28; 8 bases fit TRBD1. Per germline, CDR1 MDHEN and CDR2 SYDVKM. Losses at the gene ends were 8 bases for V and 6 bases for J; bases not matched to a gene: 9. CDR3 length: 13 residues. In DNA form, the CDR3 reads TGTGCCAGCGAATTACAGGGGGTGGGCGAGCAGTACTTC. This sequence encodes CASELQGVGEQYF.

This sequence joins TRBV14 and TRBJ2-1; TRBD2 is a possible D gene (6 bases). The CDR3 runs to 12 residues. CDR1 is SGHDN and CDR2 is FVKESK in the germline V gene. V lost 4 bases, J lost 9 bases, and 10 bases lay in between. CDR3 sequence reads: CASSLLSGEQFF. CDR3 bases: TGTGCCAGCAGCCTACTTAGCGGTGAGCAGTTCTTC.

The chain combines TRBV7-3 with TRBJ2-7, with D possibly being TRBD1 (5 bases). V lost 0 bases and J 2 bases, leaving 14 bases between the germline ends. In germline, CDR1 is SGHTA, CDR2 FQGTGA. This CDR3 contains 16 residues. The CDR3 region is CASSLTMGPLPYEQYF. The DNA of the CDR3 is TGTGCCAGCAGCTTAACGATGGGGCCTTTACCCTACGAGCAGTACTTC.

The rearrangement links TRBV11-2 to TRBJ2-7, with 16 bases aligning to TRBD2. Germline loops: CDR1 SGHAT, CDR2 FQNNGV. CDR3 length equals 18 residues. Unmatched junction bases numbered 10, after V lost 5 bases and J lost 3 bases. The chain's CDR3 is CASSRGLAGGPYYYEQYF. DNA of the CDR3: TGTGCCAGCAGCAGGGGACTAGCGGGGGGGCCTTACTACTACGAGCAGTACTTC.

The gene calls are TRBV7-9 and TRBJ2-3; 7 bases are a match to TRBD2. This CDR3 contains 19 residues. Germline CDR1 SEHNR, CDR2 FQNEAQ (reference sequence). V shed 8 bases, J shed 2 bases, and the junction held 22 bases outside the gene matches. The CDR3 loop is CASGGTAGRAGVITDTQYF. The CDR3 coding sequence is TGTGCCAGCGGGGGGACTGCGGGGAGGGCCGGAGTTATCACAGATACGCAGTATTTT.

This clone is a singleton in its sample. The rearrangement uses TRBV7-9 and TRBJ1-1, with D maybe TRBD1 (6 bases). The CDR3 has 15 residues. With 4 bases removed from V and 4 bases from J, the gap between germline ends came to 16 bases. Germline-derived CDR1 and CDR2 are SEHNR and FQNEAQ (reference sequence). As DNA, the CDR3 is TGTGCCAGCAGCTCGTCGTCGGGAGGGGGCACTGAAGCTTTCTTT. It yields the protein CASSSSSGGGTEAFF.

The V call is TRBV19, the J call TRBJ1-1, with a possible D match to TRBD1 (5 bases). Trimming cost V 5 bases and J 4 bases, with 14 bases left between them. Germline loops: CDR1 LNHDA, CDR2 SQIVND (reference sequence). The CDR3 sequence is 14 residues long. The CDR3 DNA sequence: TGTGCCAGTAGTTATGGGGGGACGAGCACTGAAGCTTTCTTT. Translated, it gives CASSYGGTSTEAFF.

This clone was counted a few times. This chain connects TRBV5-5 to TRBJ2-4; tentatively, D is TRBD2 (5 bases). The CDR3 extends over 12 amino acids. The germline V gene encodes CDR1 SGHKS and CDR2 YYEKEE (reference sequence). Trimming took off 6 bases at V and 3 bases at J, with 7 bases between the two ends. The CDR3 sequence: CASTGDKNIQYF. The DNA for the CDR3 is TGTGCCAGCACCGGGGACAAAAACATTCAGTACTTC.

Points on this clone: Mismatch with germline at one junction end may stem from a read error. V is TRBV28 and J is TRBJ2-7; D might be TRBD2 (5 bases). Germline assignment: CDR1 MDHEN and CDR2 SYDVKM. CDR3 size: 13 residues. CDR3 protein: CANSLWSGNEQYF. The CDR3 DNA reads as TGTGCCAACAGTTTATGGTCCGGGAACGAGCAGTACTTC. Looking up the rest from reference TRBV28 and TRBJ2-7 gives the full variable domain: DVKVTQSSRYLVKRTGEKVFLECVQDMDHENMFWYRQDPGLGLRLIYFSYDVKMKEKGDIPEGYSVSREKKERFSLILESASTNQTSMYLCANSLWSGNEQYFGPGTRLTVT.

The chain employs TRBV5-1 and TRBJ2-7, with D possibly matching TRBD1 (5 bases). Germline-derived CDR1 and CDR2 are SGHRS and YFSETQ. The CDR3 covers 16 residues. V lost 1 base and J lost 2, with 16 bases in between. In nucleotides, the CDR3 is TGCGCCAGCAGCTTGTGGAGACAACAGGTTACCTACGAGCAGTACTTC. Its protein is CASSLWRQQVTYEQYF.

The chain joins TRBV7-9 to TRBJ2-5, with 9 bases lining up with TRBD1. Germline V lookup: CDR1 SEHNR, CDR2 FQNEAQ (reference sequence). Trimming removed 3 bases from V and 1 base from J; junction bases left unmatched: 3. The CDR3 has 15 amino acids. CDR3 DNA: TGTGCCAGCAGCTTGAGGACAGGGGTCCAAGAGACCCAGTACTTC. As protein: CASSLRTGVQETQYF.